This TCR beta chain was captured in a study of T cell repertoires in cytomegalovirus infection. Across the study: A matching HLA type, together with CMV infection, was signaled by public TCR beta signatures.

This clonotype was observed many times. This CDR3 contains 15 residues. Trimming cost V 1 base and J 2 bases, with 11 bases left between them. Germline V gene sequence: CDR1 SGHVS, CDR2 FNYEAQ. TCRdb reprocessed the reads with MiXCR, giving one entry per CDR3 protein. The table shows more than 150,000 distinct CDR3 sequences, with approximately 19% occurring only once. Sequencing was performed on PBMCs. The chain joins TRBV7-6 to TRBJ1-2; D gene unclear. This receptor was taken from a human donor in good health (CMV status not recorded). Some clones in this sample may be carry-over from other donors' samples. CDR3 in DNA: TGTGCCAGCAGCTTAGATGGCAGCCAGAACTATGGCTACACCTTC. It encodes CASSLDGSQNYGYTF.